One and the same sample provided the 27 T cell receptor beta chains below, sequenced in a study of CD8 T cells in Susac syndrome. RNA amounts of about 0.45 to 1 ug underwent reverse transcription with random hexamers. TCRdb re-called the immunoSEQ multiplex PCR reads through MiXCR, storing one row per CDR3 protein. Of about 150,000 distinct CDR3 sequences in the sample, roughly 95% were seen once. Sequenced: CD8+ T cells from PBMCs. Source of these receptors: a human donor with multiple sclerosis.

The V call is TRBV9, the J call TRBJ1-6; a possible D gene is TRBD1 (5 bases). Germline CDR1 SGDLS, CDR2 YYNGEE. The ends were cut back, 0 bases at V and 9 bases at J, with 13 bases in the middle. The CDR3 totals 15 residues. CDR3 nucleotide sequence: TGTGCCAGCAGCGTAGATGGGGCCACGGGTTCACCCCTCCACTTT. Translated: CASSVDGATGSPLHF.

V and J are TRBV3-1 and TRBJ1-1, with no clear D. CDR1 is LGHDT and CDR2 is YNNKEL in the germline V gene (reference sequence). The V end lost 0 bases, the J end lost 5 bases, and 16 bases lay between the germline ends. The CDR3 totals 16 residues. CDR3 nucleotide sequence: TGTGCCAGCAGCCAAGATCGGCCAGCCAGAACAACTGAAGCTTTCTTT. Encoded protein: CASSQDRPARTTEAFF.

The DNA of the CDR3 is TGCAGCGCTCTCCGGGACAGGGAGGCCACTGAAGCTTTCTTT. It yields the protein CSALRDREATEAFF. The V call is TRBV29-1, the J call TRBJ1-1; 9 bases match TRBD1. This CDR3 region has 14 residues. Germline CDR1 SQVTM, CDR2 ANQGSEA. J lost 4 bases, V lost 7 bases, and 10 bases had no gene match. The full variable domain, with the rest looked up from reference TRBV29-1 and TRBJ1-1, is SAVISQKPSRDICQRGTSLTIQCQVDSQVTMMFWYRQQPGQSLTLIATANQGSEATYESGFVIDKFPISRPNLTFSTLTVSNMSPEDSSIYLCSALRDREATEAFFGQGTRLTVV.

The chain links TRBV12-5 to TRBJ2-1, with 12 bases matching TRBD2. The CDR3 loop spans 19 amino acids. Germline loops: CDR1 LGHNT, CDR2 FRNRAP. J was trimmed by 5 bases and V by 2 bases; bases with no gene match: 13. Written as DNA, the CDR3 is TGTGCTAGTGGTTTGCCTTCCGCCCCTAGCGGGGGGGACCACAATGAGCAGTTCTTC. Its protein is CASGLPSAPSGGDHNEQFF.

The gene calls are TRBV20-1 and TRBJ1-5, with 7 bases lining up with TRBD1. V shed 4 bases and J 3 bases; nucleotides not matched to a gene: 12. The CDR3 runs 16 residues. Germline values: CDR1 DFQATT, CDR2 SNEGSKA (reference sequence). In DNA form, the CDR3 reads TGCAGTGCTATCAACGGACAGGTTGAAGCCAATCAGCCCCAGCATTTT. Residues: CSAINGQVEANQPQHF.

This clonotype was observed once. This chain uses TRBV3-1 with TRBJ1-2, with unresolved D. Trimming took off 0 bases at V and 10 bases at J, with 15 bases between the two ends. Germline CDR1 and CDR2: LGHDT and YNNKEL (reference sequence). The CDR3 has 14 residues. The DNA of the CDR3 is TGTGCCAGCAGCCAAGATCGGACGGAGCCCGCCTACACCTTC. It encodes CASSQDRTEPAYTF.

V usage is TRBV20-1 and J usage is TRBJ2-1; 15 bases line up with TRBD2. V gave up 6 bases and J gave up 10 bases; unmatched junction bases: 4. The germline V gene has CDR1 DFQATT and CDR2 SNEGSKA (reference sequence). This CDR3 region has 13 residues. The CDR3 DNA sequence: TGCAGTGCGGGACTAGCGGGGGGCCGGGAGCAGTTCTTC. It yields the protein CSAGLAGGREQFF.

This clonotype was seen more than once but under ten times. This sequence joins TRBV6-5 and TRBJ1-1; no reliable D call. Germline CDR1 reads MNHEY; CDR2 reads SVGAGI. V lost 6 bases to trimming and J lost 3 bases, with 11 bases between them. This CDR3 spans 13 amino acids. The CDR3 coding sequence is TGTGCCAGCAGCCCCTCGGGGTACACTGAAGCTTTCTTT. It encodes CASSPSGYTEAFF.

The rearrangement joins TRBV9 to TRBJ1-5, with 8 bases aligning to TRBD1. The CDR3 runs to 16 residues. J gave up 2 bases and V 2 bases, and 6 bases lay outside the gene matches. CDR1 is SGDLS, CDR2 YYNGEE, per germline. The CDR3 spells CASSVGQGLGNQPQHF. In DNA, the CDR3 is TGTGCCAGCAGCGTTGGACAGGGCCTTGGCAATCAGCCCCAGCATTTT.

The V gene is TRBV18, the J gene TRBJ1-1, with a possible D match to TRBD1 (5 bases). Germline-derived CDR1 and CDR2 are KGHSH and LQKENI. The V and J ends lost 3 bases and 1 base respectively, with 12 bases between them. This CDR3 spans 15 amino acids. The CDR3 is CASSPVDTANTEAFF. The CDR3 DNA reads as TGTGCCAGCTCACCGGTGGACACCGCGAACACTGAAGCTTTCTTT.

The J gene is TRBJ1-1, the V gene TRBV4-1; D might be TRBD1 (5 bases). There are 15 residues in the CDR3. The germline gives CDR1 MGHRA, CDR2 YSYEKL. Trimming left V 4 bases short and J 5 bases short, with 17 bases between. The CDR3 sequence is CASSRAVHEGTEAFF. The CDR3 nucleotides are TGCGCCAGCAGCCGTGCAGTCCATGAGGGGACTGAAGCTTTCTTT.

The J gene is TRBJ2-7, the V gene TRBV7-9; D gene uncertain. Germline V gene data show CDR1 as SEHNR and CDR2 as FQNEAQ (reference sequence). The ends were cut back, 9 bases at V and 6 bases at J, with 18 bases in the middle. This CDR3 has 13 residues. The CDR3 bases are TGTGCCAGTGGGGTTGGCCTATCCCGCGAGCAGTACTTC. Encoded protein: CASGVGLSREQYF.

The gene calls are TRBV4-2 and TRBJ1-2; tentative D call: TRBD1 (6 bases). V was cut by 5 bases and J by 0 bases, with 10 bases left in between. CDR1 is LGHNA and CDR2 is YNFKEQ in the germline V gene. CDR3 length: 14 residues. CDR3 nucleotide sequence: TGTGCCAGCAGCAAGGACAGTACTAACTATGGCTACACCTTC. Amino acids: CASSKDSTNYGYTF.

This clonotype came up once. The J gene is TRBJ2-6, the V gene TRBV30; 9 bases are shared with TRBD1. J lost 2 bases, V lost 2 bases, and 10 bases had no gene match. Germline-derived CDR1 and CDR2 are GTSNPN and SVGIG (reference sequence). The CDR3 runs to 18 residues. The CDR3 loop reads CAWSIPGTGRTGANVLTF. The CDR3 DNA reads as TGTGCCTGGAGTATTCCCGGGACAGGGAGAACTGGGGCCAACGTCCTGACTTTC.

Here the CDR3 DNA reads TGCGCCAGCAACCGCCGGAGGGGGGTTGGCGAGCAGTACTTC. It encodes CASNRRRGVGEQYF. The rearrangement uses TRBV5-1 and TRBJ2-7, with D possibly being TRBD1 or TRBD2 (6 bases each). Deletions cut 6 bases from V and 6 bases from J, with 19 bases between. CDR1 SGHRS and CDR2 YFSETQ come from the germline V gene. The CDR3 consists of 14 residues. Drawing the rest from reference TRBV5-1 and TRBJ2-7, the complete variable domain is KAGVTQTPRYLIKTRGQQVTLSCSPISGHRSVSWYQQTPGQGLQFLFEYFSETQRNKGNFPGRFSGRQFSNSRSEMNVSTLELGDSALYLCASNRRRGVGEQYFGPGTRLTVT.

The chain is built from TRBV30 and TRBJ1-4, with D unresolved. This CDR3 spans 14 amino acids. Germline lookup yields CDR1 GTSNPN and CDR2 SVGIG (reference sequence). Trimming removed 0 bases from V and 0 bases from J, with 5 bases in between. CDR3 coding DNA: TGTGCCTGGAGTGTCAGACCAACTAATGAAAAACTGTTTTTT. Translating it yields CAWSVRPTNEKLFF.

V usage is TRBV29-1 and J usage is TRBJ1-1, with TRBD1 matching 10 bases. The germline V gene encodes CDR1 SQVTM and CDR2 ANQGSEA. The CDR3 runs 14 residues. J gave up 4 bases and V 5 bases, and 7 bases lay outside the gene matches. The CDR3 region has the DNA TGCAGCGTTTTAGGACAGGGGGTCACCACTGAAGCTTTCTTT. Translating gives CSVLGQGVTTEAFF.

The chain joins TRBV14 to TRBJ2-1; unclear D gene. V lost 3 bases, J lost 7 bases, and 7 bases lay in between. The germline V gene encodes CDR1 SGHDN and CDR2 FVKESK. The CDR3 is 12 amino acids. CDR3 DNA sequence: TGTGCCAGCAGCCACGGATTTAATGAGCAGTTCTTC. This sequence encodes CASSHGFNEQFF.

This clonotype came up once. The chain joins TRBV5-6 to TRBJ2-5; 7 bases map to TRBD2. Germline CDR1 and CDR2: SGHDT and YYEEEE. The CDR3 sequence is 14 residues long. V lost 6 bases, J lost 2 bases, and 7 bases stayed unmatched. The CDR3 DNA reads TGTGCCAGCACAACCTGGGGGGGGCAAGAGACCCAGTACTTC. Protein product: CASTTWGGQETQYF.

The chain recombines TRBV19 with TRBJ2-1, with 12 positions matching TRBD2. CDR3 length: 16 residues. In germline, CDR1 is LNHDA, CDR2 SQIVND (reference sequence). The V gene end was trimmed by 4 bases and the J gene end by 3 bases; junction bases not matched to a gene: 4. CDR3 in DNA: TGTGCCAGTAGTACTGGACTAGCGGGGAACTACAATGAGCAGTTCTTC. Its translation is CASSTGLAGNYNEQFF.

V and J are TRBV4-1 and TRBJ2-7; D call uncertain. Trimming stripped 3 bases from V and 5 bases from J, with 11 bases between. CDR1 and CDR2 from the germline V gene are MGHRA and YSYEKL. CDR3 length: 13 amino acids. This chain's CDR3 is CASSQGSGDEQYF. The DNA for the CDR3 is TGCGCCAGCAGCCAGGGGTCCGGTGACGAGCAGTACTTC.

V is TRBV29-1 and J is TRBJ2-1; 7 bases are a match to TRBD1. The CDR3 is 13 amino acids. V shed 5 bases and J 2 bases; nucleotides not matched to a gene: 3. Looked up from germline, CDR1 is SQVTM and CDR2 is ANQGSEA. CDR3 amino acids: CSVPGGPYNEQFF. The CDR3 nucleotides read TGCAGCGTTCCAGGGGGTCCCTACAATGAGCAGTTCTTC.

The CDR3 DNA reads as TGTGCCAGCAGTGAAACCTTCAACCGGGACCTTAATCAGCCCCAGCATTTT. It translates to CASSETFNRDLNQPQHF. The chain has TRBV2 and TRBJ1-5, with D perhaps matching TRBD1 (5 bases). This CDR3 contains 17 residues. Germline-derived CDR1 and CDR2 are SNHLY and FYNNEI. Trimming took off 2 bases at V and 4 bases at J, with 18 bases between the two ends.

The chain couples TRBV3-1 to TRBJ2-3, with a weak D call TRBD2 (6 bases). V lost 2 bases, J lost 5 bases, and 20 bases lay in between. This CDR3 spans 17 amino acids. From germline, CDR1 is LGHDT and CDR2 YNNKEL (reference sequence). The CDR3 region is CASSQTSRGPRRDTQYF. As DNA, the CDR3 is TGTGCCAGCAGCCAAACTTCGCGGGGCCCGCGACGAGATACGCAGTATTTT.

J is TRBJ2-4 and V is TRBV12-3 or TRBV12-4; D is uncertain. This CDR3 is 13 amino acids long. The V end lost 8 bases, the J end lost 6 bases, and 14 bases lay between the germline ends. The CDR3 sequence: CASSPGERNIQYF. The CDR3 DNA follows: TGTGCCAGCTCGCCTGGCGAGAGAAACATTCAGTACTTC.

DNA for the CDR3: TGTGCCAGTAGTATTGGGTATGGCAATCAGCCCCAGCATTTT. As protein: CASSIGYGNQPQHF. The rearrangement joins TRBV19 to TRBJ1-5; D not certain. The CDR3 sequence is 14 residues long. The V gene's germline CDR1 is LNHDA and CDR2 SQIVND (reference sequence). Trimming removed 3 bases at V and 2 bases at J, with 8 bases between.

This chain connects TRBV30 to TRBJ1-5, with 8 bases lining up with TRBD1. Germline CDR1 reads GTSNPN; CDR2 reads SVGIG (reference sequence). After removal of 5 bases from V and 7 bases from J, the junction contained 10 bases not matched to a gene. The CDR3 is made up of 14 amino acids. In nucleotides, the CDR3 is TGTGCCTGGTCGCTGGGACAGGCGGGACAGCCCCAGCATTTT. The encoded protein is CAWSLGQAGQPQHF.